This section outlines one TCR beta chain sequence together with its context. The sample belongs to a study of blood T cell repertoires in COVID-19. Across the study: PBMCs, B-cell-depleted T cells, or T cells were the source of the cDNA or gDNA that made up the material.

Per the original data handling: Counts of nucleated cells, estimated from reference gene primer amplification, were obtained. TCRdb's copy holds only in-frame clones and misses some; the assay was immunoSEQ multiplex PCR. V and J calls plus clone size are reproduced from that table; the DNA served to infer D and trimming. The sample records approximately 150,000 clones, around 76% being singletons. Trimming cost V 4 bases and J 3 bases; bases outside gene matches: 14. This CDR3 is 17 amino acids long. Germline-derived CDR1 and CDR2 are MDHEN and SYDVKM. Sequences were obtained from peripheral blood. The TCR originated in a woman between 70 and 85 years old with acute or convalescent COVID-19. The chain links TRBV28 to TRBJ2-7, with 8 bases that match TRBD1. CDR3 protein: CASSSLLAGGTNYEQYF. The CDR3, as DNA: TGTGCCAGCAGTTCCCTTTTGGCAGGGGGCACCAACTACGAGCAGTACTTC.